The clone carrying this T cell receptor beta chain was detected many times. Its antigen remains unknown. Building of the TCR beta libraries involved iRepertoire HTBI primers and Arm-PCR of CDR3 regions. MiXCR was run by TCRdb on the multiplex PCR reads, yielding one entry per CDR3 protein. The table has over 250,000 distinct CDR3 sequences, approximately 20% seen once. V lost 4 bases, J lost 0 bases, and 7 bases stayed unmatched. This CDR3 is built from 16 residues. Looked up from germline, CDR1 is SGHTS and CDR2 is YDEGEE. This sample is part of a study of regulatory T cells in long-lasting Graves disease. Study results and limitations: Whereas new patients shared 950 to 1,000 public clonotypes, persistent patients shared more, at 2,500 to 3,500. TRBV28, TRBJ1-2 and TRBJ2-5 were segments that persistent disease favored.

The time point: persistent/refractory GD, antithyroid drugs over 5 years with positive TRAb. Researchers made the TCR library from RNA that was extracted from PBMCs. The authors drew patients from an endocrinology department in Xi'an, China. This rearrangement joins TRBV5-8 to TRBJ2-5; 9 bases fit TRBD2. The source of this sequence is a female donor with Graves disease. Here the sequenced sample was peripheral blood mononuclear cells (PBMCs), taken when the disease was refractory, from a patient treated with antithyroid drugs. The chain's CDR3 is CASSRGASGNQETQYF. The CDR3 nucleotides read TGTGCCAGCAGCCGAGGGGCTAGCGGGAACCAAGAGACCCAGTACTTC. Based on the CDR3 plus reference TRBV5-8 and TRBJ2-5, the full variable domain is EAGVTQSPTHLIKTRGQQATLRCSPISGHTSVYWYQQALGLGLQFLLWYDEGEERNRGNFPPRFSGRQFPNYSSELNVNALELEDSALYLCASSRGASGNQETQYFGPGTRLLVL.